Presented here are 24 T cell receptor beta chains from one specimen sequenced in a study of blood T cell repertoires in COVID-19. The protocol was immunoSEQ multiplex PCR, while the TCRdb copy is restricted to in-frame clones and leaves out a portion. The sample carries a few hundred thousand clones, 85% to 90% recorded once. Material: PBMCs or T cells enriched from blood (not recorded which). These receptors were taken from a woman aged 50 to 60 with acute COVID-19.

This rearrangement joins TRBV7-2 to TRBJ2-1; D is perhaps TRBD1 (6 bases). CDR1 is SGHTA, CDR2 FQGNSA, per germline. The length of the CDR3 is 14 residues. V was cut by 5 bases and J by 0 bases, with 8 bases left in between. Here the CDR3 reads CASSVQGSYNEQFF. In DNA, the CDR3 is TGTGCCAGCAGCGTACAGGGCTCCTACAATGAGCAGTTCTTC.

The CDR3 DNA reads TGTGCCAGTATTGGTAGCGGGAGTAACACCGGGGAGCTGTTTTTT. Translating gives CASIGSGSNTGELFF. V gene TRBV19 combines with J gene TRBJ2-2, with 9 nucleotides matching TRBD2. The CDR3 is 15 amino acids. The V gene end was trimmed by 7 bases and the J gene end by 2 bases; junction bases not matched to a gene: 5. Germline loops: CDR1 LNHDA, CDR2 SQIVND (reference sequence).

The chain combines TRBV3-1 (or the pseudogene TRBV3-2) with TRBJ1-2; possible D gene TRBD1, 6 bases. Germline loops: CDR1 LGHDT, CDR2 YNNKEL (reference sequence). The V and J ends lost 1 base and 6 bases respectively, with 15 bases between them. This CDR3 region has 15 residues. In DNA, the CDR3 is TGTGCCAGCAGCCAAGCTCAGGGGTTCTATGATGGCTACACCTTC. It specifies CASSQAQGFYDGYTF.

The chain uses TRBV5-1 and TRBJ2-1; 7 bases map to TRBD2. From germline, CDR1 is SGHRS and CDR2 YFSETQ. V shed 0 bases, J shed 8 bases, and the junction held 11 bases outside the gene matches. This CDR3 is 16 amino acids long. CDR3 nucleotides: TGCGCCAGCAGCTTGGCCCTTGGCGGGAGTAGCCATGAGCAGTTCTTC. Its protein product is CASSLALGGSSHEQFF. Based on the CDR3 plus reference TRBV5-1 and TRBJ2-1, the full variable domain is KAGVTQTPRYLIKTRGQQVTLSCSPISGHRSVSWYQQTPGQGLQFLFEYFSETQRNKGNFPGRFSGRQFSNSRSEMNVSTLELGDSALYLCASSLALGGSSHEQFFGPGTRLTVL.

The V gene is TRBV5-1, the J gene TRBJ2-2; 9 bases agree with TRBD2. The germline V gene encodes CDR1 SGHRS and CDR2 YFSETQ. The CDR3 is 15 amino acids. With V trimmed by 2 bases and J by 9 bases, 8 bases remained unmatched. CDR3 amino acids: CASSFVGGRARELFF. CDR3 DNA: TGCGCCAGCAGCTTCGTGGGCGGGAGGGCCAGGGAGCTGTTTTTT.

The J gene is TRBJ2-6, the V gene TRBV5-1; D gene unclear. Trimming removed 1 base at V and 4 bases at J, with 9 bases between. The CDR3 spans 15 residues. Germline V gene data show CDR1 as SGHRS and CDR2 as YFSETQ. CDR3 region: CASSLFSYGANVLTF. CDR3 sequence (DNA): TGCGCCAGCAGCTTGTTTAGCTACGGGGCCAACGTCCTGACTTTC.

This chain uses TRBV7-9 with TRBJ1-4; possible D gene TRBD1, 5 bases. Germline V lookup: CDR1 SEHNR, CDR2 FQNEAQ (reference sequence). The CDR3 loop spans 16 amino acids. The V end lost 3 bases, the J end lost 3 bases, and 14 bases lay between the germline ends. CDR3 sequence: CASSFFGGDPNEKLFF. Here the CDR3 DNA reads TGTGCCAGCAGCTTTTTCGGGGGAGACCCTAATGAAAAACTGTTTTTT.

V and J are TRBV5-1 and TRBJ1-2; the match to TRBD1 covers 9 bases. Germline lookup yields CDR1 SGHRS and CDR2 YFSETQ. CDR3 length: 15 amino acids. V was clipped by 0 bases and J by 6 bases; unmatched bases: 6. The CDR3 nucleotides are TGCGCCAGCAGCTTGGGAGGGACAGGGAATAATGGCTACACCTTC. It codes for CASSLGGTGNNGYTF.

Worth noting for this clone: Within the sample, other DNA sequences also encode this same CDR3. J is TRBJ1-2 and V is TRBV28; TRBD1 agrees at 9 bases. The CDR3 loop spans 14 amino acids. Germline V gives CDR1 MDHEN, CDR2 SYDVKM. The trim removed 2 bases at V and 2 bases at J, leaving 0 bases unmatched. This CDR3 reads CASSLGQGNYGYTF. CDR3 in DNA: TGTGCCAGCAGTTTAGGACAGGGGAACTATGGCTACACCTTC.

The chain joins TRBV7-2 to TRBJ2-3; 11 bases line up with TRBD2. Germline CDR1 SGHTA, CDR2 FQGNSA. V was clipped by 5 bases and J by 8 bases; unmatched bases: 3. The length of the CDR3 is 13 residues. The CDR3 DNA follows: TGTGCCAGCAGCCCCGGACTAGCGGGTACGCAGTATTTT. Residues: CASSPGLAGTQYF.

The gene calls are TRBV6-5 and TRBJ2-7; possibly TRBD1 for D (5 bases). CDR1 and CDR2 (germline): MNHEY, SVGAGI. The V gene lost 4 bases and the J gene lost 6 bases, with 16 bases spanning the gap. The CDR3 totals 14 residues. CDR3 coding DNA: TGTGCCAGCAGTTTCACGGACAAGGACGGCGAGCAGTACTTC. Translating gives CASSFTDKDGEQYF.

The genes are TRBV7-9 and TRBJ2-3; D is ambiguous. Trimming took off 5 bases at V and 0 bases at J, with 6 bases between the two ends. This CDR3 contains 13 residues. The V gene's germline CDR1 is SEHNR and CDR2 FQNEAQ (reference sequence). The CDR3 DNA reads as TGTGCCAGCAGCCGTCCCAGCACAGATACGCAGTATTTT. Amino acids: CASSRPSTDTQYF.

The chain joins TRBV10-3 to TRBJ2-1, with D perhaps TRBD2 (5 bases). With 7 bases removed from V and 0 bases from J, the gap between germline ends came to 13 bases. The CDR3 is 15 amino acids. Germline values: CDR1 ENHRY, CDR2 SYGVKD. CDR3 amino acids: CAIKDWESSYNEQFF. CDR3 in DNA: TGTGCCATCAAAGATTGGGAGAGCTCCTACAATGAGCAGTTCTTC.

The J gene is TRBJ1-5, the V gene TRBV2, with 9 bases matching TRBD1. The CDR3 is made up of 14 amino acids. Germline CDR1 is SNHLY and CDR2 is FYNNEI. Losses at the gene ends were 6 bases for V and 6 bases for J; bases not matched to a gene: 6. The CDR3 DNA reads TGTGCCAGCAGCCGGACAGGGGCGGTTCAGCCCCAGCATTTT. Translation gives CASSRTGAVQPQHF.

The chain combines TRBV5-1 with TRBJ2-7; TRBD2 matches 7 bases. Germline V CDR1 and CDR2: SGHRS, YFSETQ. The CDR3 is made up of 17 amino acids. V gave up 0 bases and J gave up 1 base; unmatched junction bases: 10. CDR3 in amino acids: CASSLGVGAGPSYEQYF. The DNA for the CDR3 is TGCGCCAGCAGCTTGGGCGTGGGAGCGGGGCCTTCCTACGAGCAGTACTTC.

CDR3 amino acids: CASSLRGSLGNTIYF. The CDR3 DNA sequence: TGTGCCAGCAGTTTACGGGGGAGTCTTGGAAACACCATATATTTT. This sequence joins TRBV28 and TRBJ1-3, with D maybe TRBD1 (5 bases). CDR1 and CDR2 from the germline V gene are MDHEN and SYDVKM. V was trimmed by 2 bases and J by 3 bases, leaving 11 bases between them. The length of the CDR3 is 15 residues. Based on the CDR3 plus reference TRBV28 and TRBJ1-3, the full variable domain is DVKVTQSSRYLVKRTGEKVFLECVQDMDHENMFWYRQDPGLGLRLIYFSYDVKMKEKGDIPEGYSVSREKKERFSLILESASTNQTSMYLCASSLRGSLGNTIYFGEGSWLTVV.

The chain carries TRBV7-3 and TRBJ2-2, with D possibly TRBD1 on 5 matching bases. Germline assignment: CDR1 SGHTA and CDR2 FQGTGA. The CDR3 loop spans 14 amino acids. The V end lost 5 bases, the J end lost 5 bases, and 12 bases lay between the germline ends. DNA of the CDR3: TGTGCCAGCAGCCCTAGGGGAAAAACCGGGGAGCTGTTTTTT. As protein: CASSPRGKTGELFF. Variable domain in full (rest from reference TRBV7-3 and TRBJ2-2): GAGVSQTPSNKVTEKGKYVELRCDPISGHTALYWYRQSLGQGPEFLIYFQGTGAADDSGLPNDRFFAVRPEGSVSTLKIQRTERGDSAVYLCASSPRGKTGELFFGEGSRLTVL.

The rearrangement links TRBV2 to TRBJ2-1; 8 bases agree with TRBD1. V was clipped by 1 base and J by 2 bases; unmatched bases: 1. The CDR3 runs to 15 residues. Germline CDR1 reads SNHLY; CDR2 reads FYNNEI. In DNA, the CDR3 is TGTGCCAGCAGTGAAGGACAGGGGACCTACAATGAGCAGTTCTTC. It specifies CASSEGQGTYNEQFF.

This chain links TRBV9 with TRBJ1-4, with D perhaps matching TRBD1 (6 bases). V dropped 4 bases and J dropped 5 bases, with 12 bases sitting between them. This CDR3 comprises 14 residues. Germline values: CDR1 SGDLS, CDR2 YYNGEE. CDR3 in DNA: TGTGCCAGCAGCCTACAGGGCGGCAATGAAAAACTGTTTTTT. It is translated as CASSLQGGNEKLFF.

The rearrangement uses TRBV6-6 and TRBJ1-5; D unresolved. The germline V gene encodes CDR1 MNHNY and CDR2 SVGAGI (reference sequence). V was clipped by 5 bases and J by 6 bases, with 17 bases between them. This CDR3 region has 15 residues. Written as DNA, the CDR3 is TGTGCCAGCAGTATCTCCTCCGGCGGCGGTCAGCCCCAGCATTTT. Translated: CASSISSGGGQPQHF.

The V call is TRBV29-1, the J call TRBJ1-3; TRBD1 aligns across 9 bases. The junction had 5 bases not matched to a gene; V was cut back by 4 bases and J by 4 bases. This CDR3 region has 14 residues. Per the germline V gene, CDR1 is SQVTM and CDR2 is ANQGSEA. The CDR3 sequence: CSVGDRVEGNTIYF. CDR3 sequence (DNA): TGCAGCGTTGGGGACAGGGTGGAAGGAAACACCATATATTTT.

V gene TRBV25-1 combines with J gene TRBJ2-7; 9 positions match TRBD1. V was clipped by 5 bases and J by 9 bases; unmatched bases: 11. Germline V gene sequence: CDR1 MGHDK, CDR2 SYGVNS. This CDR3 contains 14 residues. The CDR3 nucleotides are TGTGCCAGCAGTTCAACCTCCGGGACAGGGCTGCAGTACTTC. It codes for CASSSTSGTGLQYF.

This sequence joins TRBV10-3 and TRBJ2-2; perhaps TRBD2 as D (6 bases). V lost 3 bases, J lost 3 bases, and 8 bases lay in between. This CDR3 has 14 amino acids. Germline V gene sequence: CDR1 ENHRY, CDR2 SYGVKD. CDR3 in amino acids: CAISDGSDTGELFF. In DNA form, the CDR3 reads TGTGCCATCAGTGACGGGAGTGACACCGGGGAGCTGTTTTTT.

This sequence joins TRBV11-1 and TRBJ1-1; no clear D. The germline gives CDR1 SGHAT, CDR2 FQDESV (reference sequence). V lost 5 bases, J lost 5 bases, and 15 bases lay in between. The CDR3 sequence is 14 residues long. The CDR3 sequence: CASSLRVAKTEAFF. DNA for the CDR3: TGTGCCAGCAGCCTGAGGGTGGCGAAAACTGAAGCTTTCTTT.